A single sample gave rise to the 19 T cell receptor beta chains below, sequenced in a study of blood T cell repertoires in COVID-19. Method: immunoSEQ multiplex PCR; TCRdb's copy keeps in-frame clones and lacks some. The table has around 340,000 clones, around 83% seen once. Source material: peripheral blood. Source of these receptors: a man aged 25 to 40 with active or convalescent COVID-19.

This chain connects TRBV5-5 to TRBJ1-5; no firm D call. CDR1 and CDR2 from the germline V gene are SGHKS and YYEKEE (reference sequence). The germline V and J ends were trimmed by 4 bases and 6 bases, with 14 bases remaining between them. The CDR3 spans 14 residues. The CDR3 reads CASSRIGVFQPQHF. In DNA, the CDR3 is TGTGCCAGCAGCCGAATAGGAGTTTTTCAGCCCCAGCATTTT.

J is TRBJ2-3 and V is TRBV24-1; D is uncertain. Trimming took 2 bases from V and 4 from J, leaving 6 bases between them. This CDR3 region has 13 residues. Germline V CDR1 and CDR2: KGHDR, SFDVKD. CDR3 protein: CATSDSLSDTQYF. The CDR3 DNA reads TGTGCCACCAGTGATTCCCTTTCAGATACGCAGTATTTT.

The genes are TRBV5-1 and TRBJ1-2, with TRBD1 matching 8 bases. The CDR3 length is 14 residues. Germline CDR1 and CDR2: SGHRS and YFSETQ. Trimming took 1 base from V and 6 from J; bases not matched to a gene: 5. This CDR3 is CASSLLGQDHGYTF. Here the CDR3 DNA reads TGCGCCAGCAGCTTGTTGGGACAGGACCATGGCTACACCTTC.

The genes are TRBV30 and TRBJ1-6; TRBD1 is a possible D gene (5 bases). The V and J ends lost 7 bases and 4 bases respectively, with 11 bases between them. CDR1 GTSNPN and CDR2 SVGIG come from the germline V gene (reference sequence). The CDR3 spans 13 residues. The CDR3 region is CASLGDYNSPLHF. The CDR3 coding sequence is TGTGCCTCCCTAGGGGATTATAATTCACCCCTCCACTTT.

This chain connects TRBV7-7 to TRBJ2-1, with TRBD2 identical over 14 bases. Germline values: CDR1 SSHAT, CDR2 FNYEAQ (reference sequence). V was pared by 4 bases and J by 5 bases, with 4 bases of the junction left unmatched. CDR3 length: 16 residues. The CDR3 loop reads CASSWGLAGDDNEQFF. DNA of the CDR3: TGTGCCAGCAGCTGGGGACTAGCGGGAGATGACAATGAGCAGTTCTTC.

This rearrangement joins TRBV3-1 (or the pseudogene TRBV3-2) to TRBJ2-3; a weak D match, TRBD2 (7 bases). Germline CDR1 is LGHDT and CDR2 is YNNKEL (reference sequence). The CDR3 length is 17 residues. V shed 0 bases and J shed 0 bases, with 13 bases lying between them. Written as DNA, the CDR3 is TGTGCCAGCAGCCAAGAGGGAGGGGACAATAGCACAGATACGCAGTATTTT. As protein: CASSQEGGDNSTDTQYF.

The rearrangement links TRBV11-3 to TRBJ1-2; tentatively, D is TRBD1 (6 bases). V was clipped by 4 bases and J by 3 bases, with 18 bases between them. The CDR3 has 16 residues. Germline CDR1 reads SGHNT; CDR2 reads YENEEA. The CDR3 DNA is TGTGCCAGCAGCTCCCTTAACGGGGGGCTTGACTATGGCTACACCTTC. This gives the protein CASSSLNGGLDYGYTF. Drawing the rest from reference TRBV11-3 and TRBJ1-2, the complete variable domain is EAGVVQSPRYKIIEKKQPVAFWCNPISGHNTLYWYLQNLGQGPELLIRYENEEAVDDSQLPKDRFSAERLKGVDSTLKIQPAELGDSAVYLCASSSLNGGLDYGYTFGSGTRLTVV.

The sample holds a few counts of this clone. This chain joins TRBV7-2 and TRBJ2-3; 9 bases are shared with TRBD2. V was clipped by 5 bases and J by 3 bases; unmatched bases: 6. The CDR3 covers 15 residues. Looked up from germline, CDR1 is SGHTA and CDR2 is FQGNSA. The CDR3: CASSPRGRGTDTQYF. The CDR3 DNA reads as TGTGCCAGCAGCCCCCGCGGGAGGGGGACAGATACGCAGTATTTT.

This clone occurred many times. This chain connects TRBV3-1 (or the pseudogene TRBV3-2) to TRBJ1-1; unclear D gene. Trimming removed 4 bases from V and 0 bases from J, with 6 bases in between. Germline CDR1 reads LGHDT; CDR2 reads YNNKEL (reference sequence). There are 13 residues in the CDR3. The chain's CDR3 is CASSRSMNTEAFF. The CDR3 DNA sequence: TGTGCCAGCAGCCGGAGCATGAACACTGAAGCTTTCTTT.

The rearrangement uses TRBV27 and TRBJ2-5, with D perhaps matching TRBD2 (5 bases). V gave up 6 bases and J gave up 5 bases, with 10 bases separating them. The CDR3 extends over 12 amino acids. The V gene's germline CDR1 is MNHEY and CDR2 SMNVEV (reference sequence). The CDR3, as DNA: TGTGCCAGCAGCCCATCGGGGGAGACCCAGTACTTC. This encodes CASSPSGETQYF.

The CDR3 coding sequence is TGTGCCAGCAGCGTCGGGAAGGGGGCGGCGGATGGCTACACCTTC. It codes for CASSVGKGAADGYTF. The chain is built from TRBV7-9 and TRBJ1-2; 7 bases are a match to TRBD1. The V and J ends lost 5 bases and 6 bases, in that order; junction bases with no gene match: 12. Germline-derived CDR1 and CDR2 are SEHNR and FQNEAQ (reference sequence). The CDR3 has 15 residues.

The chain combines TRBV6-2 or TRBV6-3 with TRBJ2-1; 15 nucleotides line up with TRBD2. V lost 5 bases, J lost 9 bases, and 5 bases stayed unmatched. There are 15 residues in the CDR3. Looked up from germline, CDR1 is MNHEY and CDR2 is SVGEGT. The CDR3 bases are TGTGCCAGCAGTCCGGGACTAGCGGGAGGATTTGAGCAGTTCTTC. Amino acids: CASSPGLAGGFEQFF.

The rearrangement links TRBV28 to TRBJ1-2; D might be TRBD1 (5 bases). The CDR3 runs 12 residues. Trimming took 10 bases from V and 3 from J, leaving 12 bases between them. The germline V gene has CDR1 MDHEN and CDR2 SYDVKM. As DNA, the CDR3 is TGTGCCACAGGGAGGGGTGACTATGGCTACACCTTC. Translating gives CATGRGDYGYTF.

Here the CDR3 DNA reads TGTGCCTCCAAAGTAGCGGGCAGGGAGGATGGCTACACCTTC. Amino acids: CASKVAGREDGYTF. V gene TRBV10-3 combines with J gene TRBJ1-2; D is perhaps TRBD1 (5 bases). Deletions cut 11 bases from V and 6 bases from J, with 22 bases between. Germline-derived CDR1 and CDR2 are ENHRY and SYGVKD. This CDR3 is built from 14 residues.

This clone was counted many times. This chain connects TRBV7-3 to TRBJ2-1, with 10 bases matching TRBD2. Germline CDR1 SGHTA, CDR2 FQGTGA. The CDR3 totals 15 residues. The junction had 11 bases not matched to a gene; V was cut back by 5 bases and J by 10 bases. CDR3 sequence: CASSPQAGGLREQFF. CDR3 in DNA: TGTGCCAGCAGCCCCCAAGCGGGAGGGCTCCGGGAGCAGTTCTTC.

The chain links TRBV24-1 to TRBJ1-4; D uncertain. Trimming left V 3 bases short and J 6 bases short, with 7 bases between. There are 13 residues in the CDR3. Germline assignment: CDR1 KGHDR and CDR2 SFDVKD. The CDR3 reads CATSDPGDEKLFF. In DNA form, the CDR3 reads TGTGCCACCAGTGATCCCGGTGATGAAAAACTGTTTTTT.

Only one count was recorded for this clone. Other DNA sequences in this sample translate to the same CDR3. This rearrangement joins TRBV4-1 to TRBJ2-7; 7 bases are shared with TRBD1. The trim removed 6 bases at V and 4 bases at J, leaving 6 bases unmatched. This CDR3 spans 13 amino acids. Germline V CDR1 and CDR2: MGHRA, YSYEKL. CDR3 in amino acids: CASSSRQGYEQYF. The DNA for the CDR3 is TGCGCCAGCAGTTCTCGACAGGGTTACGAGCAGTACTTC.

In DNA, the CDR3 is TGTGCCAGCAGCCCCCCCGTCCAAGAGACCCAGTACTTC. It encodes CASSPPVQETQYF. The rearrangement uses TRBV7-2 and TRBJ2-5; D call uncertain. V was cut by 5 bases and J by 1 base, with 8 bases left in between. The CDR3 is 13 amino acids. The germline V gene encodes CDR1 SGHTA and CDR2 FQGNSA.

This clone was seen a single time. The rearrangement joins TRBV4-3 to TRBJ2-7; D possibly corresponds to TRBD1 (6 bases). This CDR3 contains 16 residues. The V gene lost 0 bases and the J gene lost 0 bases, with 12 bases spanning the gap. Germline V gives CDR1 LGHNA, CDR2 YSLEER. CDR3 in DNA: TGCGCCAGCAGCCAAGAGTGGCAGGGGCCCTCCTACGAGCAGTACTTC. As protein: CASSQEWQGPSYEQYF.